This T cell receptor (beta chain) stems from a study of T cell responses to AZD1222 COVID-19 vaccine. CDR3 length equals 15 residues. Germline CDR1 and CDR2: MNHEY and SVGAGI. The V and J ends lost 8 bases and 1 base respectively, with 18 bases between them. The table came from immunoSEQ multiplex PCR; TCRdb's copy has only in-frame clones and leaves some out. Among 150,000 to 200,000 clones listed, roughly 88% were seen once. With respect to this clone: Antigen: not known.

Regarding the study as a whole: Unmutated variant regions are reportedly targeted by nearly half of spike-specific TCRs.

The J gene is TRBJ2-7, the V gene TRBV6-5; TRBD1 or TRBD2 may be the D gene (5 bases each). The specimen was peripheral blood, collected on day 0 of AZD1222 vaccination. This TCR came from an adult in good health. CDR3 in DNA: TGTGCCAGCGCGAACCCCGGGACGGTGTCCTACGAGCAGTACTTC. Its translation: CASANPGTVSYEQYF.